A single sample is the source of the 30 T cell receptor beta chains below, sequenced in a study of T cells after yellow fever vaccination. TCRdb reanalysed the 5' RACE reads using MiXCR and keeps one entry per CDR3 protein. The profile shows some 400,000 distinct CDR3 sequences, roughly a sixth of them singletons. This specimen consisted of PBMCs, obtained before the yellow fever booster vaccination. The receptors were sampled from a young man who received the YFV17D yellow fever vaccine.

The V call is TRBV29-1, the J call TRBJ1-3; a weak D match, TRBD1 (5 bases). The germline V and J ends were trimmed by 7 bases and 0 bases, with 13 bases remaining between them. The CDR3 contains 14 residues. Germline assignment: CDR1 SQVTM and CDR2 ANQGSEA. The CDR3 region is CSGTKDTSGNTIYF. DNA for the CDR3: TGCAGCGGGACCAAGGACACCTCTGGAAACACCATATATTTT. Supplemented by reference TRBV29-1 and TRBJ1-3, the full variable domain reads SAVISQKPSRDICQRGTSLTIQCQVDSQVTMMFWYRQQPGQSLTLIATANQGSEATYESGFVIDKFPISRPNLTFSTLTVSNMSPEDSSIYLCSGTKDTSGNTIYFGEGSWLTVV.

There are a few counts of this clonotype. The V call is TRBV18, the J call TRBJ1-6; 8 bases line up with TRBD1. Germline CDR1 reads KGHSH; CDR2 reads LQKENI. Trimming at V came to 2 bases and at J to 7 bases, leaving 4 bases not matched to a gene. The CDR3 is made up of 15 amino acids. CDR3 amino acids: CASSPWTGTNSPLHF. The DNA of the CDR3 is TGTGCCAGCTCACCATGGACAGGGACCAATTCACCCCTCCACTTT.

This clonotype was counted a few times. The chain is built from TRBV15 and TRBJ2-7, with a tentative D call TRBD2 (6 bases). The CDR3 totals 17 residues. CDR1 LNHNV and CDR2 YYDKDF come from the germline V gene (reference sequence). V lost 5 bases and J lost 0, with 20 bases in between. CDR3 DNA: TGTGCCACCAGCCGACCCGGGGCGGGGAAGAGCTCCTACGAGCAGTACTTC. Protein sequence: CATSRPGAGKSSYEQYF.

The rearrangement links TRBV27 to TRBJ1-4, with 8 nucleotides matching TRBD1. Germline-derived CDR1 and CDR2 are MNHEY and SMNVEV (reference sequence). The CDR3 runs 14 residues. The V and J ends lost 6 bases and 8 bases, in that order; junction bases with no gene match: 8. Written as DNA, the CDR3 is TGTGCCAGCAGGCTGGACAGGGCGGCGGAAAAACTGTTTTTT. It is translated as CASRLDRAAEKLFF. Supplemented by reference TRBV27 and TRBJ1-4, the full variable domain reads EAQVTQNPRYLITVTGKKLTVTCSQNMNHEYMSWYRQDPGLGLRQIYYSMNVEVTDKGDVPEGYKVSRKEKRNFPLILESPSPNQTSLYFCASRLDRAAEKLFFGSGTQLSVL.

Written as DNA, the CDR3 is TGCAGTGCTAGCGAAGGGCTAAGCAATCAGCCCCAGCATTTT. This encodes CSASEGLSNQPQHF. The chain is built from TRBV20-1 and TRBJ1-5; the D is unclear. CDR3 size: 14 residues. V was trimmed by 3 bases and J by 1 base, leaving 10 bases between them. The germline CDR1 and CDR2 sequences are DFQATT and SNEGSKA (reference sequence).

V and J are TRBV28 and TRBJ1-2; 7 positions match TRBD1. Looked up from germline, CDR1 is MDHEN and CDR2 is SYDVKM. The CDR3 contains 13 residues. V gave up 11 bases and J gave up 8 bases; unmatched junction bases: 14. In nucleotides, the CDR3 is TGTGCCGGAAACCGACAGGGATTCCCGGGCTACACCTTC. This sequence encodes CAGNRQGFPGYTF.

The chain recombines TRBV6-6 with TRBJ2-7; D gene unclear. The germline CDR1 and CDR2 sequences are MNHNY and SVGAGI (reference sequence). Trimming left V 2 bases short and J 6 bases short, with 5 bases between. The CDR3 is made up of 11 amino acids. The CDR3 region is CASSYVGEQYF. In DNA, the CDR3 is TGTGCCAGCAGTTACGTGGGCGAGCAGTACTTC.

The rearrangement joins TRBV5-8 to TRBJ2-7; maybe TRBD1 (6 bases). The germline gives CDR1 SGHTS, CDR2 YDEGEE. Trimming left V 1 base short and J 2 bases short, with 13 bases between. The CDR3 is 15 residues long. The CDR3 loop reads CASSLNINRAYEQYV. CDR3 coding DNA: TGTGCCAGCAGCTTGAATATAAACAGGGCCTACGAGCAGTACGTC.

This clonotype was seen more than once but under ten times. The gene calls are TRBV7-2 and TRBJ1-1; D not certain. CDR3 size: 13 residues. V shed 2 bases and J shed 10 bases, with 14 bases lying between them. From germline, CDR1 is SGHTA and CDR2 FQGNSA. DNA of the CDR3: TGTGCCAGCAGCTTAAACAAGGGCGATCGAGCTTTCTTT. Amino acids: CASSLNKGDRAFF.

This clonotype was seen at least ten times. The CDR3 nucleotides read TGCAGCGTTGAGATCGGGGCGGGGTACGAGCAGTACTTC. The encoded protein is CSVEIGAGYEQYF. V usage is TRBV29-1 and J usage is TRBJ2-7; possible D gene TRBD2, 6 bases. V lost 3 bases and J 4 bases, leaving 13 bases between the germline ends. CDR1 is SQVTM and CDR2 is ANQGSEA in the germline V gene. CDR3 size: 13 residues.

This clonotype was found many times. The chain joins TRBV7-2 to TRBJ2-2; possibly TRBD1 or TRBD2 for D (5 bases each). Trimming left V 4 bases short and J 5 bases short, with 14 bases between. The CDR3 totals 15 residues. Germline CDR1 reads SGHTA; CDR2 reads FQGNSA. CDR3 loop: CASSSPRQRTGELFF. The CDR3 DNA reads as TGTGCCAGCAGCTCCCCCCGACAGCGGACCGGGGAGCTGTTTTTT.

The gene calls are TRBV5-1 and TRBJ1-5, with a possible D match to TRBD1 (5 bases). The CDR3 sequence is 15 residues long. Germline CDR1 reads SGHRS; CDR2 reads YFSETQ. The V gene lost 1 base and the J gene lost 7 bases, with 15 bases spanning the gap. The CDR3 loop reads CASSLRPGPSQPQHF. Here the CDR3 DNA reads TGCGCCAGCAGCTTGAGGCCAGGGCCTAGCCAGCCCCAGCATTTT.

This clonotype has only a few counts. The V and J genes are TRBV20-1 and TRBJ1-3; D ambiguous. The germline V gene has CDR1 DFQATT and CDR2 SNEGSKA (reference sequence). This CDR3 contains 14 residues. Between the trimmed V and J ends, which lost 3 bases and 0 bases, there was a span of 9 bases. The CDR3 sequence: CSASNPLSGNTIYF. As DNA, the CDR3 is TGCAGTGCTAGCAATCCGCTCTCTGGAAACACCATATATTTT.

This clonotype was recorded a few times. The chain couples TRBV6-6 to TRBJ2-5, with 8 bases fitting TRBD1. The CDR3 totals 14 residues. After removal of 0 bases from V and 9 bases from J, the junction contained 6 bases not matched to a gene. CDR1 and CDR2 from the germline V gene are MNHNY and SVGAGI (reference sequence). The CDR3 sequence: CASSYSQGAPPQYF. In DNA, the CDR3 is TGTGCCAGCAGTTACTCGCAGGGGGCGCCGCCCCAGTACTTC.

This chain uses TRBV7-9 with TRBJ2-1; no clear D. V was shortened by 2 bases and J by 4 bases, with 9 bases between the two germline ends. From germline, CDR1 is SEHNR and CDR2 FQNEAQ (reference sequence). This CDR3 is built from 14 residues. The CDR3 nucleotides read TGTGCCAGCAGCTTATATAAGGATTACAATGAGCAGTTCTTC. Translating gives CASSLYKDYNEQFF.

This clonotype was seen a few times. The chain employs TRBV20-1 and TRBJ2-5; 8 nucleotides align to TRBD2. V lost 0 bases and J lost 3; bases outside the gene matches: 12. The CDR3 has 17 residues. CDR1 DFQATT and CDR2 SNEGSKA come from the germline V gene (reference sequence). In DNA, the CDR3 is TGCAGTGCTAGAGATCACGCACCAGCGGGAGACGAAGAGACCCAGTACTTC. Translation: CSARDHAPAGDEETQYF.

This clonotype was detected many times. The chain joins TRBV10-1 to TRBJ1-2; TRBD1 is a possible D gene (5 bases). Between the trimmed V and J ends, which lost 2 bases and 2 bases, there was a span of 6 bases. The germline CDR1 and CDR2 sequences are WNHNN and SYGVQD (reference sequence). This CDR3 has 13 residues. Here the CDR3 reads CASSERQNYGYTF. For the CDR3, the DNA is TGCGCCAGCAGTGAGCGACAGAACTATGGCTACACCTTC.

The sample holds many counts of this clonotype. The chain carries TRBV5-1 and TRBJ2-3; 8 bases map to TRBD1. This CDR3 is 12 amino acids long. With V trimmed by 2 bases and J by 8 bases, 1 base remained unmatched. Germline V CDR1 and CDR2: SGHRS, YFSETQ. In nucleotides, the CDR3 is TGCGCCAGCAGCTTTCAGGGGGCTACGCAGTATTTT. The encoded protein is CASSFQGATQYF.

This clonotype was seen many times. The chain carries TRBV5-6 and TRBJ1-5; TRBD1 matches at 7 bases. Per the germline V gene, CDR1 is SGHDT and CDR2 is YYEEEE. Trimming removed 2 bases from V and 2 bases from J; junction bases left unmatched: 13. This CDR3 has 18 amino acids. The CDR3 nucleotides read TGTGCCAGCAGCTTACGGGGTGAGATGACAGGGCGCAATCAGCCCCAGCATTTT. As protein: CASSLRGEMTGRNQPQHF.

This clonotype has a count of ten or more. The CDR3 bases are TGTGCCACCAGCACCCCGGGACAGGGTTACCAAGAGACCCAGTACTTC. Protein sequence: CATSTPGQGYQETQYF. The chain combines TRBV24-1 with TRBJ2-5; TRBD1 matches at 9 bases. The ends lost 7 bases at V and 0 bases at J; junction bases unmatched: 8. CDR1 and CDR2 from the germline V gene are KGHDR and SFDVKD. The CDR3 runs 16 residues.

This chain connects TRBV29-1 to TRBJ2-5, with a possible D match to TRBD1 (6 bases). Germline values: CDR1 SQVTM, CDR2 ANQGSEA. This CDR3 comprises 13 residues. The ends were cut back, 4 bases at V and 5 bases at J, with 14 bases in the middle. The CDR3 DNA reads TGCAGCGTTGGAACAGGGTTGGGCGAGACCCAGTACTTC. Amino acid sequence: CSVGTGLGETQYF.

The rearrangement joins TRBV5-1 to TRBJ1-5; no clear D gene. Germline V gene data show CDR1 as SGHRS and CDR2 as YFSETQ. The ends were cut back, 1 base at V and 3 bases at J, with 8 bases in the middle. CDR3 length equals 14 residues. In nucleotides, the CDR3 is TGCGCCAGCAGCTTGAACGGAAACAATCAGCCCCAGCATTTT. It translates to CASSLNGNNQPQHF.

The chain has TRBV4-3 and TRBJ2-1, with 13 nucleotides matching TRBD2. Germline-derived CDR1 and CDR2 are LGHNA and YSLEER. The J segment lost 10 bases and the V segment lost 0 bases, leaving 3 bases of the junction unmatched. The CDR3 has 15 amino acids. The CDR3 nucleotides read TGCGCCAGCAGCCAAGATACACTAGCGGGGGGGGAGCAGTTCTTC. It encodes CASSQDTLAGGEQFF.

In this sample, this clonotype turned up a few times. The chain uses TRBV6-5 and TRBJ2-7, with 10 bases lining up with TRBD1. Germline V gene sequence: CDR1 MNHEY, CDR2 SVGAGI. The junction had 9 bases not matched to a gene; V was cut back by 6 bases and J by 4 bases. This CDR3 spans 15 amino acids. CDR3 region: CASRFGTGAGYEQYF. The CDR3 nucleotides read TGTGCCAGCAGGTTCGGGACAGGGGCTGGGTACGAGCAGTACTTC.

V gene TRBV18 combines with J gene TRBJ2-1; tentatively, D is TRBD2 (6 bases). The V gene lost 0 bases and the J gene lost 9 bases, with 15 bases spanning the gap. The CDR3 extends over 15 amino acids. Germline loops: CDR1 KGHSH, CDR2 LQKENI. The CDR3 here is CASSPPLRDWGEQFF. In DNA form, the CDR3 reads TGTGCCAGCTCACCACCGCTCAGGGACTGGGGTGAGCAGTTCTTC.

V and J are TRBV7-2 and TRBJ2-5; 10 bases are shared with TRBD2. Per germline, CDR1 SGHTA and CDR2 FQGNSA. The V gene end was trimmed by 4 bases and the J gene end by 4 bases; junction bases not matched to a gene: 6. The CDR3 spans 15 residues. The CDR3 loop is CASSWERGGRETQYF. CDR3 nucleotide sequence: TGTGCCAGCAGCTGGGAGCGGGGGGGCCGAGAGACCCAGTACTTC.

The sample holds many counts of this clonotype. The chain is built from TRBV5-1 and TRBJ2-1; the D is unclear. Trimming stripped 3 bases from V and 0 bases from J, with 16 bases between. Germline-derived CDR1 and CDR2 are SGHRS and YFSETQ. The CDR3 extends over 17 amino acids. In DNA, the CDR3 is TGCGCCAGCAGCTCGACTGACTTCGTGAGCTCCTACAATGAGCAGTTCTTC. Protein sequence: CASSSTDFVSSYNEQFF.

The V gene is TRBV29-1, the J gene TRBJ1-1, with no clear D. CDR1 SQVTM and CDR2 ANQGSEA come from the germline V gene. CDR3 size: 14 residues. V lost 6 bases, J lost 0 bases, and 14 bases lay in between. CDR3 bases: TGCAGCGTCGTCCCGGGCTCGATGAACACTGAAGCTTTCTTT. It yields the protein CSVVPGSMNTEAFF.

The genes are TRBV29-1 and TRBJ2-3; a possible D gene is TRBD2 (6 bases). V dropped 0 bases and J dropped 4 bases, with 17 bases sitting between them. This CDR3 contains 16 residues. Looked up from germline, CDR1 is SQVTM and CDR2 is ANQGSEA. The CDR3 here is CSVEDWETVAADTQYF. The CDR3 nucleotides read TGCAGCGTTGAAGATTGGGAAACTGTAGCGGCAGATACGCAGTATTTT.

This clonotype was counted between two and nine times. The rearrangement links TRBV10-3 to TRBJ2-3; TRBD1 agrees at 7 bases. Germline assignment: CDR1 ENHRY and CDR2 SYGVKD. J was trimmed by 5 bases and V by 0 bases; bases with no gene match: 2. The CDR3 has 14 amino acids. The CDR3 reads CAISESTGIDTQYF. The CDR3, as DNA: TGTGCCATCAGTGAGTCGACAGGGATAGATACGCAGTATTTT.